What follows is one T cell receptor beta chain and its context. The germline CDR1 and CDR2 sequences are MRHNA and SNTAGT. This CDR3 region has 14 residues. The ends were cut back, 6 bases at V and 4 bases at J, with 15 bases in the middle. These data belong to a study of T cell responses to AZD1222 COVID-19 vaccine. Sequenced by immunoSEQ multiplex PCR; TCRdb stores in-frame clones only, minus some. The sample lists approximately 140,000 clones; approximately 85% were seen once. The sequenced sample was peripheral blood, obtained on day 0 of MenACWY control vaccination. The genes are TRBV6-4 and TRBJ1-2; weak D call: TRBD1 (6 bases). This receptor was identified in an adult in good health. The CDR3 nucleotides read TGTGCCAGCAGCGCCGAAACAGGGTCCTATGGCTACACCTTC. This translates into CASSAETGSYGYTF.